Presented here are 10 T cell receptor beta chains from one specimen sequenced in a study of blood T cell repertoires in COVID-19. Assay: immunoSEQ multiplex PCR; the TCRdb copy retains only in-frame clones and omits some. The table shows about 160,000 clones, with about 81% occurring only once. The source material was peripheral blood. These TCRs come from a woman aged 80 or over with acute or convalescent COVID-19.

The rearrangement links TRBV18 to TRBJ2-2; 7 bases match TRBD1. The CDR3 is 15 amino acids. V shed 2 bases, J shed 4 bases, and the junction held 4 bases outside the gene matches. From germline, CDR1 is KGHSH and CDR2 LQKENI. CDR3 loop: CASSPGTASTGELFF. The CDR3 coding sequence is TGTGCCAGCTCACCAGGGACAGCATCCACCGGGGAGCTGTTTTTT.

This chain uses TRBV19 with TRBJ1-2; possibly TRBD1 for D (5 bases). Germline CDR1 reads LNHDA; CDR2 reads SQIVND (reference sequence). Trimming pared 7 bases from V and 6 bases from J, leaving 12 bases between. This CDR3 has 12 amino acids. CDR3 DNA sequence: TGTGCCAGTAAGAAGGGGAATCATGGCTACACCTTC. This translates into CASKKGNHGYTF.

In DNA, the CDR3 is TGTGCCAGCTCACCCCCAGGCGGGTTCGATCAGCCCCAGCATTTT. Translation: CASSPPGGFDQPQHF. The chain is built from TRBV18 and TRBJ1-5, with D unclear. Trimming pared 3 bases from V and 5 bases from J, leaving 14 bases between. Germline V gene lookup returns CDR1 KGHSH and CDR2 LQKENI. CDR3 length equals 15 residues.

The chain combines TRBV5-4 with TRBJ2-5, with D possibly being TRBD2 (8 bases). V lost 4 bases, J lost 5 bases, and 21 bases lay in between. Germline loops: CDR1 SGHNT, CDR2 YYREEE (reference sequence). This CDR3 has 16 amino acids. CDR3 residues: CASSRSGGGARETQYF. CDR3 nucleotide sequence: TGTGCCAGCAGCAGGTCGGGAGGGGGCGCGAGGGAGACCCAGTACTTC.

The CDR3 DNA reads TGTGCCAGCAGCCAAGATCGTCTCCTCTCCTATAATTCACCCCTCCACTTT. It specifies CASSQDRLLSYNSPLHF. The rearrangement uses TRBV4-2 and TRBJ1-6; D is unclear. Germline V gene sequence: CDR1 LGHNA, CDR2 YNFKEQ. The CDR3 runs 17 residues. V was trimmed by 0 bases and J by 0 bases, leaving 9 bases between them.

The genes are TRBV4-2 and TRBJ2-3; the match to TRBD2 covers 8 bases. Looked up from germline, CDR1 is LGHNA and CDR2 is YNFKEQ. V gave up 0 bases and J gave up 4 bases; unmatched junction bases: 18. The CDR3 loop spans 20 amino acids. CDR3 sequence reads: CASSQEVHLPGLESADTQYF. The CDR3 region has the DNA TGTGCCAGCAGCCAAGAGGTCCACCTACCGGGACTAGAGTCAGCAGATACGCAGTATTTT.

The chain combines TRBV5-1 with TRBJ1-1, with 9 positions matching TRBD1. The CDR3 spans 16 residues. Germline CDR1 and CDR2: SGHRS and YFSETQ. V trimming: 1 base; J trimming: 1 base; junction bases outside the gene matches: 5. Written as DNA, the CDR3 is TGCGCCAGCAGCTTGCCCGACAGGGGGAGGAACACTGAAGCTTTCTTT. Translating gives CASSLPDRGRNTEAFF.

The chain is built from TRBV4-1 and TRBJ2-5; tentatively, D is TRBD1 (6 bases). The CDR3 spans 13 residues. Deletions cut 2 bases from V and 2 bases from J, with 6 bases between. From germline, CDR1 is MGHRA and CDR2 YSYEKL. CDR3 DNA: TGCGCCAGCAGCCAACAGGGGCAAGAGACCCAGTACTTC. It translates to CASSQQGQETQYF.

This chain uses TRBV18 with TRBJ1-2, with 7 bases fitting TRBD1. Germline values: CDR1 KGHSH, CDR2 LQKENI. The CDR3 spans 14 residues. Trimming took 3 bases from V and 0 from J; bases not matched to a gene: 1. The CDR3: CASSPGQTNYGYTF. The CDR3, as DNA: TGTGCCAGCTCACCGGGACAGACTAACTATGGCTACACCTTC.

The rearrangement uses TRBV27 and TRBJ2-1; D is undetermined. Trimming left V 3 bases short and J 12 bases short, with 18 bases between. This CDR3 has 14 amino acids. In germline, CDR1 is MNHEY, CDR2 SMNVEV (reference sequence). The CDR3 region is CASSFAPADLGQFF. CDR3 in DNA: TGTGCCAGCAGTTTTGCCCCGGCGGATCTTGGGCAGTTCTTC.